This TCR beta chain was profiled in a study of vaccination effects on CD4 cells after COVID-19. Across the whole study: The median interval between the second dose and post-vaccine sampling was 72 days. Whole-study findings and limits: Late in the post-vaccination period, infection-induced and vaccine-induced clones underwent marked clonal contraction. In people who had recovered, most post-vaccine spike-reactive clones were new vaccine-induced clones.

TCRdb's copy holds only in-frame clones and misses some; the assay was immunoSEQ multiplex PCR. This sample has about 44,000 clones; 76% occur once, and the top ten carry 3% to 4%. This clone was observed once. Antigen: not known. CDR1 is SGHNT, CDR2 YYREEE, per germline (reference sequence). The CDR3 spans 15 residues. With V trimmed by 0 bases and J by 1 base, 4 bases remained unmatched. The culture ran for 10 days before CD4+ T cells were isolated. The person had a PCR-confirmed SARS-CoV-2 infection during March to December 2020. Participants completed two doses of the BNT162b2 or mRNA-1273 vaccine. The authors replaced half the medium with IL-2 medium on days 3 and 7.

This clonotype was sampled from a human donor who had a prior SARS-CoV-2 infection. The sequences come from CD4+ T cells from PBMCs cultured without peptide, collected after COVID-19 vaccination. The chain joins TRBV5-4 to TRBJ2-7; 7 bases fit TRBD2. CDR3 loop: CASSLGWGGSYEQYF. Here the CDR3 DNA reads TGTGCCAGCAGCTTGGGATGGGGGGGGTCCTACGAGCAGTACTTC.